Sequencing of this T cell receptor beta chain was carried out in a study of T cells expressing NK-cell markers. Study summary: Underlying the TCR beta repertoires were sorted CD3+CD56+NKG2C+, CD3+CD56+NKG2C- and CD3+CD56-NKG2C+ T cells. Study-level points and caveats: Among CD8+ T cells from several donors, dominant NKG2C+ clonotypes accounted for roughly 1.0-7.0%.

The authors generated TCR beta cDNA through 5'RACE template switching with UMIs. TCRdb re-called the 5' RACE reads; one entry per CDR3 protein, DNA not given. The record lists under 200,000 distinct CDR3 sequences, of which the ten most abundant hold less than 20%. Germline CDR1 is SGHRS and CDR2 is YFSETQ. CDR3 length: 16 residues. For this clonotype: Its antigen is unidentified.

The clonotype comes from a woman aged 18 to 69 in good health. The chain joins TRBV5-1 to TRBJ2-1; TCRdb names TRBD2, which stays unverified in the absence of DNA. The sequenced material came from blood T cells: a sorted CD56 or NKG2C T cell subset, CD4+ or CD8+ T cells, or bulk PBMC T cells (not recorded which). The chain's CDR3 is CASSRAPGLSYNEQFF.